This note documents a single TCR beta chain sequence. Its antigen remains unknown. The sample comes from a study of T cell repertoires in cytomegalovirus infection. TCRdb ran MiXCR on the reads and lists one entry per CDR3 protein. Seen here are about 920,000 distinct CDR3 sequences, 31% observed once, and the top ten hold 13%. Trimming removed 4 bases at V and 5 bases at J, with 12 bases between. Germline CDR1 MNHEY, CDR2 SMNVEV (reference sequence). The CDR3 runs to 14 residues. This TCR came from a human donor in good health (CMV status not recorded). Some clones in this sample may be carry-over from other donors' samples. The V and J genes are TRBV27 and TRBJ1-3, with a weak D call TRBD1 (6 bases). Here the sequenced sample was cultured CD8+ T cells from PBMCs, taken from culture after CMV antigen stimulation. The chain's CDR3 is CASSSGGARNTIYF. DNA for the CDR3: TGTGCCAGCAGTTCTGGGGGCGCCCGAAACACCATATATTTT.